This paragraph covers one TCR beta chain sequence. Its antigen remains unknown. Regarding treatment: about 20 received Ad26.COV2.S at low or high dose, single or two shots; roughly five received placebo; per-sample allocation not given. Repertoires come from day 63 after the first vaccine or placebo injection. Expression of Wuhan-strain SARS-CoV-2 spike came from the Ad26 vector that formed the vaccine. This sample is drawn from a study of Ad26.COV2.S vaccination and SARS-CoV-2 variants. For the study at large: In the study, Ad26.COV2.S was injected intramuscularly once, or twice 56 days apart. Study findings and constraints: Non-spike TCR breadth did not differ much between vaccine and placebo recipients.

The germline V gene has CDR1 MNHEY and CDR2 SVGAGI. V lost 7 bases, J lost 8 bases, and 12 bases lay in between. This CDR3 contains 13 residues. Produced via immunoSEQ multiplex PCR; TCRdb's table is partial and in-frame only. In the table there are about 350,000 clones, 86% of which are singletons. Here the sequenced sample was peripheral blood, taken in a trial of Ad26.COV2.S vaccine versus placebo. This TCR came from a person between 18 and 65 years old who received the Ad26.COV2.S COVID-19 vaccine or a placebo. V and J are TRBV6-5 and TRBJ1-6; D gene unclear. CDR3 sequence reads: CASKRETYSPLHF. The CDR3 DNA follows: TGTGCCAGCAAGAGAGAGACCTATTCACCCCTCCACTTT.